The next 15 T cell receptor beta chains were all read from a single sample in a study of tumor and adjacent non-tumor tissue in lung cancer. The template was RNA from unsorted bulk tissue. Distant lung tissue was collected more than 3 cm away from the tumor edge. Three rounds of nested PCR, following a modified ARM-PCR protocol, produced the TCRbeta library. TCRdb passed the multiplex PCR reads through MiXCR, listing each CDR3 protein once. Seen here are tens of thousands of distinct CDR3 sequences, about 68% observed once, and the top ten hold roughly 30%. The sample was distant non-tumor lung tissue. These receptors were collected from a woman between 70 and 85 years old with non-small cell lung cancer.

This clonotype was seen more than once but under ten times. An end of the junction does not agree with germline; a read error may underlie this. The chain recombines TRBV6-5 with TRBJ2-1; 8 nucleotides agree with TRBD1. Per the germline V gene, CDR1 is MNHEY and CDR2 is SVGAGI. CDR3 length equals 13 residues. As DNA, the CDR3 is TGTGCCGCTCGACAGGGGCTCTACAGTGAGCAGTCCTTC. Translating gives CAARQGLYSEQSF.

Turning to this clonotype: A much larger clone is a single base away; this may be a read error. This chain joins TRBV20-1 and TRBJ1-6; no reliable D call. This CDR3 has 12 amino acids. The germline CDR1 and CDR2 sequences are DFQATT and SNEGSKA (reference sequence). Trimming took 0 bases from V and 5 from J, leaving 2 bases between them. As DNA, the CDR3 is TGCAGTGCTAGAGATGATAATTCACCCCTCCACTTT. This codes for CSARDDNSPLHF.

V gene TRBV29-1 combines with J gene TRBJ2-2, with D perhaps TRBD1 (5 bases). The CDR3 covers 15 residues. Trimming took off 7 bases at V and 6 bases at J, with 21 bases between the two ends. Germline CDR1 and CDR2: SQVTM and ANQGSEA. Here the CDR3 reads CSAQDDSHSAGELFF. The CDR3 region has the DNA TGCAGCGCTCAAGATGACAGTCATTCTGCCGGGGAGCTGTTTTTT.

Points on this clonotype: At one boundary the junction diverges from the germline segment, which might be a read error. The chain couples TRBV28 to TRBJ1-1, with 11 bases matching TRBD1. CDR1 and CDR2 (germline): MDHEN, SYDVKM. The CDR3 length is 17 residues. The CDR3 reads CTSSPPGTGGGDTEAFF. CDR3 sequence (DNA): TGCACCAGCAGCCCCCCAGGGACAGGGGGGGGAGACACTGAAGCTTTCTTT.

V usage is TRBV4-2 and J usage is TRBJ2-2; D unresolved. CDR1 and CDR2 (germline): LGHNA, YNFKEQ. Trimming shortened V by 7 bases and J by 3 bases, and 12 bases separated the two germline ends. CDR3 length: 14 residues. The DNA of the CDR3 is TGTGCCAGCAATCAAGAAATCCACACCGGGGAGCTGTTTTTT. Amino acid sequence: CASNQEIHTGELFF.

Regarding this clonotype: Here the CDR3 omits its conserved ending phenylalanine or tryptophan, so a read error is the likely source. Because the CDR3's place on the DNA is in doubt, the DNA is left out and the CDR3 is given as listed by TCRdb. This sequence joins TRBV6-1 and TRBJ2-3; TRBD1 reflects the table's D call only, with no check against the DNA. The CDR3 sequence runs 15 residues, both termini included. Germline values: CDR1 MNHNS, CDR2 SASEGT. This chain's CDR3 is CVSRDDRDRGDTRYL.

J is TRBJ2-1 and V is TRBV11-2; TRBD2 matches 7 bases. CDR3 size: 17 residues. V was clipped by 4 bases and J by 4 bases; unmatched bases: 13. Germline V gives CDR1 SGHAT, CDR2 FQNNGV. This CDR3 is CASSWQWGGRGYNEQFF. The CDR3, as DNA: TGTGCCAGCAGCTGGCAGTGGGGCGGGAGAGGGTACAATGAGCAGTTCTTC.

The chain is built from TRBV11-2 and TRBJ2-3; D tentatively fits TRBD1 or TRBD2 (5 bases each). The germline gives CDR1 SGHAT, CDR2 FQNNGV. Trimming cost V 1 base and J 7 bases, with 15 bases left between them. This CDR3 is 15 amino acids long. CDR3 nucleotides: TGTGCCAGCAGCTTAGGAGGGGTAGGCGCAAATACGCAGTATTTT. Translated: CASSLGGVGANTQYF.

Comments on this clonotype: A read error may explain this, as a much larger clone is one base away. V is TRBV20-1 and J is TRBJ1-5; D is ambiguous. V was shortened by 5 bases and J by 9 bases, with 23 bases between the two germline ends. CDR3 size: 15 residues. The germline V gene encodes CDR1 DFQATT and CDR2 SNEGSKA (reference sequence). The DNA of the CDR3 is TGCAGTGCTGGCGTGGTGGGTCTCATATCATGGCCCCAGCATTTT. This sequence encodes CSAGVVGLISWPQHF.

A note on this clonotype: The germline gene is not matched at one end of the junction; a read error may be the cause. The gene calls are TRBV29-1 and TRBJ1-2, with 8 bases aligning to TRBD1. Germline V CDR1 and CDR2: SQVTM, ANQGSEA. The CDR3 covers 12 residues. This CDR3 is CSVDAGGRGYIF. CDR3 DNA: TGCAGCGTTGACGCAGGGGGCCGTGGTTACATCTTC.

The gene calls are TRBV20-1 and TRBJ1-5; no reliable D call. The CDR3 consists of 12 residues. Germline CDR1 and CDR2: DFQATT and SNEGSKA (reference sequence). The ends were cut back, 5 bases at V and 1 base at J, with 6 bases in the middle. CDR3 amino acids: CSAGQSNQPQHF. CDR3 sequence (DNA): TGCAGTGCTGGTCAAAGCAATCAGCCCCAGCATTTT.

The rearrangement joins TRBV20-1 to TRBJ1-6; D is ambiguous. The germline gives CDR1 DFQATT, CDR2 SNEGSKA (reference sequence). CDR3 length equals 16 residues. Trimming removed 3 bases at V and 5 bases at J, with 17 bases between. In DNA form, the CDR3 reads TGCAGTGCTAGGCGGGGAGGGTCCAACGATAATTCACCCCTCCACTTT. This sequence encodes CSARRGGSNDNSPLHF.

For this clonotype: The junction departs from germline at one end; a sequencing error may be responsible. The rearrangement links TRBV12-3 or TRBV12-4 to TRBJ2-3; D is uncertain. The CDR3 loop spans 17 amino acids. DNA of the CDR3: TGTGCCAGCAGTTTAAATGGCTTTTCTGCCGGCACATATACGCAGTATTTT. Translation gives CASSLNGFSAGTYTQYF.

This clonotype was seen a few times. A much larger clone is a single base away; this may be a read error. This chain uses TRBV14 with TRBJ2-1, with D uncertain. V was shortened by 0 bases and J by 11 bases, with 17 bases between the two germline ends. Per the germline V gene, CDR1 is SGHDN and CDR2 is FVKESK. There are 15 residues in the CDR3. Here the CDR3 reads CASSQDSTQIHKQFF. In DNA, the CDR3 is TGTGCCAGCAGCCAAGATTCCACCCAAATCCATAAGCAGTTCTTC.

Remarks on this clonotype: The junction shows a germline mismatch at one end, possibly a read error. The V gene is TRBV6-1, the J gene TRBJ1-5, with D perhaps TRBD1 (5 bases). CDR1 is MNHNS, CDR2 SASEGT, per germline. This CDR3 is built from 13 residues. In DNA, the CDR3 is TGTACCAGCAGTGTTAACGGAAGGACACCCCAGCATTTT. Its translation: CTSSVNGRTPQHF.